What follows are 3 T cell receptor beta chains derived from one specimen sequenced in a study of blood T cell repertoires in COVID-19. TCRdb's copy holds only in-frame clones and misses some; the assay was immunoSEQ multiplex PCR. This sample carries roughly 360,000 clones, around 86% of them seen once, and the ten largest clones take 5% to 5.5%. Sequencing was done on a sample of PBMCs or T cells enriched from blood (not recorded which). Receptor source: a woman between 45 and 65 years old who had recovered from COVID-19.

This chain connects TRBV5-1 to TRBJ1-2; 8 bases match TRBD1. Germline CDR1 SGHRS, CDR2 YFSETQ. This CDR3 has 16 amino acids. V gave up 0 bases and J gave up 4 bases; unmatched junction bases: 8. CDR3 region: CASSLEGDRPTYGYTF. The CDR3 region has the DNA TGCGCCAGCAGCTTGGAAGGGGACAGGCCTACCTATGGCTACACCTTC.

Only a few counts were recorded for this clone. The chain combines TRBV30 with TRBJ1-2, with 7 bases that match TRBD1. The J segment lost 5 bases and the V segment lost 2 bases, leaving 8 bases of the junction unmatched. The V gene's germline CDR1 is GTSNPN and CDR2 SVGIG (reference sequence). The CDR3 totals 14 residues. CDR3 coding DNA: TGTGCCTGGAGTCACCTTGGGACAGATTATGGCTACACCTTC. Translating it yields CAWSHLGTDYGYTF.

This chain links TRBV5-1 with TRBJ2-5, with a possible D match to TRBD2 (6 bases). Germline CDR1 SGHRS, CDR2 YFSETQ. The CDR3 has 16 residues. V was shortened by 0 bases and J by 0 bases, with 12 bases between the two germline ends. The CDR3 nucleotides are TGCGCCAGCAGCTTGGGGGGAGGAGGATACCAAGAGACCCAGTACTTC. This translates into CASSLGGGGYQETQYF.